Presented here are 12 T cell receptor beta chains from one specimen sequenced in a study of cytotoxic CD8 clonotypes in ibrutinib-treated CLL. This table comes from immunoSEQ multiplex PCR, and its TCRdb copy is limited to in-frame clones, with some not included. This sample has approximately 74,000 clones, with more than 75% found just once. The specimen was PBMCs, collected at disease progression, from a patient treated with ibrutinib. The source of these receptors is a human donor with chronic lymphocytic leukemia.

The chain combines TRBV10-3 with TRBJ2-7; 7 bases fit TRBD2. Germline CDR1 and CDR2: ENHRY and SYGVKD. The V gene end was trimmed by 10 bases and the J gene end by 2 bases; junction bases not matched to a gene: 5. This CDR3 is built from 12 residues. The CDR3 loop is CATEAGPYEQYF. The CDR3 DNA reads as TGTGCCACGGAAGCGGGGCCCTACGAGCAGTACTTC.

The genes are TRBV10-3 and TRBJ2-1; 7 positions agree with TRBD2. Per the germline V gene, CDR1 is ENHRY and CDR2 is SYGVKD. J gave up 8 bases and V 4 bases, and 8 bases lay outside the gene matches. The CDR3 is made up of 14 amino acids. The CDR3 spells CAISGEGLRDEQFF. The CDR3, as DNA: TGTGCCATCAGTGGGGAGGGCCTGCGCGATGAGCAGTTCTTC.

The chain carries TRBV5-1 and TRBJ2-3; 8 bases are a match to TRBD2. The junction had 8 bases not matched to a gene; V was cut back by 5 bases and J by 0 bases. Germline V gene lookup returns CDR1 SGHRS and CDR2 YFSETQ. CDR3 length: 16 amino acids. CDR3: CASRPRGAFSTDTQYF. DNA of the CDR3: TGCGCCAGCAGACCGCGGGGGGCATTTAGCACAGATACGCAGTATTTT.

V gene TRBV7-9 combines with J gene TRBJ2-1; 7 bases match TRBD2. Germline V gene lookup returns CDR1 SEHNR and CDR2 FQNEAQ (reference sequence). CDR3 length: 14 residues. V dropped 4 bases and J dropped 9; count of bases not matched to a gene: 9. The CDR3 here is CASSSTSVTAEQFF. CDR3 bases: TGTGCCAGCAGCTCCACTAGCGTAACCGCTGAGCAGTTCTTC.

Here the CDR3 reads CAISNRGTGELFF. CDR3 in DNA: TGTGCCATCTCGAACCGGGGAACCGGGGAGCTGTTTTTT. The chain has TRBV10-3 and TRBJ2-2; D is perhaps TRBD2 (5 bases). This CDR3 is 13 amino acids long. Trimming took 8 bases from V and 5 from J, leaving 12 bases between them. Germline values: CDR1 ENHRY, CDR2 SYGVKD.

This clone was seen a single time. The CDR3 nucleotides read TGTGCCTGGAGCGCGGGGACAGGCAGGAGGGAAAAACTGTTTTTT. The encoded protein is CAWSAGTGRREKLFF. V gene TRBV30 combines with J gene TRBJ1-4, with 8 bases aligning to TRBD1. Germline values: CDR1 GTSNPN, CDR2 SVGIG (reference sequence). CDR3 size: 15 residues. J was trimmed by 8 bases and V by 3 bases; bases with no gene match: 11.

The chain has TRBV25-1 and TRBJ2-4; 9 bases map to TRBD1. Germline assignment: CDR1 MGHDK and CDR2 SYGVNS. The CDR3 has 16 amino acids. The V segment lost 1 base and the J segment 3 bases; nucleotides outside the gene matches: 4. The CDR3 reads CASSELRTGVKNIQYF. CDR3 nucleotide sequence: TGTGCCAGCAGTGAATTAAGGACAGGGGTCAAAAACATTCAGTACTTC.

This clone was seen only a few times. Other DNA sequences in the same sample also yield this CDR3. The V gene is TRBV11-2, the J gene TRBJ2-7; no definite D call. With 5 bases removed from V and 2 bases from J, the gap between germline ends came to 7 bases. The CDR3 is made up of 12 amino acids. CDR1 and CDR2 from the germline V gene are SGHAT and FQNNGV. The CDR3, as DNA: TGTGCCAGCAGCCCTGGGACCTACGAGCAGTACTTC. Translating gives CASSPGTYEQYF. Full variable domain (outside the CDR3, taken from reference TRBV11-2 and TRBJ2-7): EAGVAQSPRYKIIEKRQSVAFWCNPISGHATLYWYQQILGQGPKLLIQFQNNGVVDDSQLPKDRFSAERLKGVDSTLKIQPAKLEDSAVYLCASSPGTYEQYFGPGTRLTVT.

Worth noting for this clone: The junction does not match germline at one end; this may be a read error. CDR3 coding DNA: TGCAGCGTCGAAGAAGCCGGGACTACGAACACCGGGGAGCTGTTTTTT. It yields the protein CSVEEAGTTNTGELFF. This sequence joins TRBV29-1 and TRBJ2-2, with TRBD2 matching over 7 bases. This CDR3 is built from 16 residues. Looked up from germline, CDR1 is SQVTM and CDR2 is ANQGSEA.

This chain joins TRBV5-1 and TRBJ2-5; D might be TRBD1 or TRBD2, each matching 5 bases. Germline-derived CDR1 and CDR2 are SGHRS and YFSETQ. V lost 0 bases and J lost 5, with 11 bases in between. The CDR3 consists of 14 residues. This CDR3 is CASSLEWGMETQYF. The CDR3 bases are TGCGCCAGCAGCTTGGAGTGGGGGATGGAGACCCAGTACTTC.

This chain joins TRBV2 and TRBJ1-1; 7 positions match TRBD1. With 4 bases clipped from V and 2 bases from J, the junction kept 4 bases outside the gene matches. This CDR3 is 14 amino acids long. Looked up from germline, CDR1 is SNHLY and CDR2 is FYNNEI. The CDR3 DNA reads as TGTGCCAGCAGTGTACAGGGGCTCAACACTGAAGCTTTCTTT. Protein product: CASSVQGLNTEAFF. The full variable domain, rest sourced from reference TRBV2 and TRBJ1-1, is EPEVTQTPSHQVTQMGQEVILRCVPISNHLYFYWYRQILGQKVEFLVSFYNNEISEKSEIFDDQFSVERPDGSNFTLKIRSTKLEDSAMYFCASSVQGLNTEAFFGQGTRLTVV.

V and J are TRBV6-1 and TRBJ2-7, with 9 bases lining up with TRBD1. Per germline, CDR1 MNHNS and CDR2 SASEGT. The CDR3 is 14 residues long. After removal of 5 bases from V and 7 bases from J, the junction contained 9 bases not matched to a gene. In DNA, the CDR3 is TGTGCCAGCAGTAAGGGACAGGGAACTAGGGAGCAGTACTTC. Translating gives CASSKGQGTREQYF.